In this sample, the clone carrying this T cell receptor beta chain turned up many times. These data belong to a study of T cells in Graves' hyperthyroidism and ophthalmopathy. What was amplified from RNA transcripts were TCR beta CDR3 regions. Researchers ran a first-round RT-PCR on the TCR CDR3 using the HTBI primer set. TCRdb passed the multiplex PCR reads through MiXCR, listing each CDR3 protein once. This table has 250,000 or so distinct CDR3 sequences, about 14% appearing once. From germline, CDR1 is SGHAT and CDR2 FQNNGV. CDR3 length: 14 amino acids. The germline V and J ends were trimmed by 3 bases and 5 bases, with 10 bases remaining between them.

The rearrangement uses TRBV11-2 and TRBJ2-2; weak D call: TRBD2 (6 bases). The sequenced material came from blood. The TCR originated in a woman between 40 and 55 years old with Graves' hyperthyroidism that later progressed to Graves' ophthalmopathy. The CDR3 loop is CASSFDGGTGELFF. Written as DNA, the CDR3 is TGTGCCAGCAGCTTCGACGGAGGGACCGGGGAGCTGTTTTTT. The entire variable domain, with the rest obtained from reference TRBV11-2 and TRBJ2-2, is as follows: EAGVAQSPRYKIIEKRQSVAFWCNPISGHATLYWYQQILGQGPKLLIQFQNNGVVDDSQLPKDRFSAERLKGVDSTLKIQPAKLEDSAVYLCASSFDGGTGELFFGEGSRLTVL.